Given below is one T cell receptor (beta chain) in context. Its antigen is unidentified. V lost 1 base to trimming and J lost 1 base, with 7 bases between them. CDR3 length equals 14 residues. Germline-derived CDR1 and CDR2 are MGHDK and SYGVNS. Deep was the level at which the assay was run. On sorted subsets, replicate PCRs used about 0.2 ug DNA, or about 30,000 T cell genomes. Generated by immunoSEQ multiplex PCR, the TCRdb table keeps only in-frame clones and is missing some. The sample shows approximately 740,000 clones, about 92% of them seen only once. It was CD45RO-negative cells, positively selected for CCR7, that made up naive CD8 cells, with terminally differentiated effector memory CD45RA+ cells excluded. These data come from a study of shared clonotypes between healthy human individuals. Study-wide background: Per donor, CD8 memory used one plate, CD8 naive used two, CD4 memory used three and CD4 naive used three.

Findings and limits, study-wide: Memory subsets generally showed smaller estimated richness than naive subsets did.

This clonotype originated in a man younger than 45 in good health. This chain connects TRBV25-1 to TRBJ1-1, with D uncertain. Input material: naive CD8+ T cells sorted from blood. As DNA, the CDR3 is TGTGCCAGCAGTGAATTCGGGGAGAACACTGAAGCTTTCTTT. Translated: CASSEFGENTEAFF.